The 6 T cell receptor beta chains below were found in one sample sequenced in a study of blood T cell repertoires in COVID-19. Repertoires were generated with immunoSEQ multiplex PCR, while TCRdb's copy carries only in-frame clones and drops some. The repertoire consists of 140,000 to 150,000 clones, with approximately 87% occurring once and the leading ten covering 0.95% to 1.5%. What was sequenced was PBMCs or T cells enriched from blood (not recorded which). The receptors come from a woman between 25 and 40 years old with acute COVID-19.

The chain employs TRBV19 and TRBJ1-5; D is possibly TRBD1 (6 bases). CDR1 and CDR2 (germline): LNHDA, SQIVND (reference sequence). V dropped 7 bases and J dropped 6 bases, with 13 bases sitting between them. This CDR3 has 13 amino acids. CDR3 sequence (DNA): TGTGCCAGTAATGACAGGTGGGGTCAGCCCCAGCATTTT. It translates to CASNDRWGQPQHF.

The J gene is TRBJ2-1, the V gene TRBV11-3, with D tentatively TRBD2 (7 bases). Germline assignment: CDR1 SGHNT and CDR2 YENEEA. V lost 6 bases, J lost 7 bases, and 16 bases lay in between. CDR3 length: 14 amino acids. The CDR3 nucleotides are TGTGCCAGCAGTACGGGGGGCGGGGAAAATGAGCAGTTCTTC. This translates into CASSTGGGENEQFF.

The chain recombines TRBV19 with TRBJ2-1, with TRBD1 identical over 10 bases. CDR3 size: 13 residues. Germline-derived CDR1 and CDR2 are LNHDA and SQIVND (reference sequence). J gave up 14 bases and V 6 bases, and 10 bases lay outside the gene matches. Here the CDR3 DNA reads TGTGCCAGTAGCGCCGGGACAGGGGATTGGAAGTTCTTC. Its protein is CASSAGTGDWKFF.

V gene TRBV6-5 combines with J gene TRBJ1-5, with D possibly being TRBD1 (6 bases). Germline V gives CDR1 MNHEY, CDR2 SVGAGI. The CDR3 has 14 residues. V was pared by 6 bases and J by 3 bases, with 12 bases between. The CDR3 is CASSRTAFNQPQHF. The CDR3, as DNA: TGTGCCAGCAGCCGGACAGCCTTCAATCAGCCCCAGCATTTT.

This clone was seen a handful of times. The chain uses TRBV25-1 and TRBJ2-3; possible D gene TRBD2, 6 bases. Germline CDR1 MGHDK, CDR2 SYGVNS. Trimming left V 3 bases short and J 2 bases short, with 9 bases between. The CDR3 contains 14 residues. CDR3 region: CASSDGGNTDTQYF. The CDR3, as DNA: TGTGCCAGCAGTGACGGCGGGAACACAGATACGCAGTATTTT.

This sequence joins TRBV29-1 and TRBJ1-1, with 9 positions matching TRBD1. This CDR3 has 13 residues. Germline CDR1 and CDR2: SQVTM and ANQGSEA. The V and J ends lost 7 bases and 4 bases, in that order; junction bases with no gene match: 7. The CDR3 spells CSATTGGVTEAFF. CDR3 sequence (DNA): TGCAGCGCCACGACAGGGGGGGTCACTGAAGCTTTCTTT.